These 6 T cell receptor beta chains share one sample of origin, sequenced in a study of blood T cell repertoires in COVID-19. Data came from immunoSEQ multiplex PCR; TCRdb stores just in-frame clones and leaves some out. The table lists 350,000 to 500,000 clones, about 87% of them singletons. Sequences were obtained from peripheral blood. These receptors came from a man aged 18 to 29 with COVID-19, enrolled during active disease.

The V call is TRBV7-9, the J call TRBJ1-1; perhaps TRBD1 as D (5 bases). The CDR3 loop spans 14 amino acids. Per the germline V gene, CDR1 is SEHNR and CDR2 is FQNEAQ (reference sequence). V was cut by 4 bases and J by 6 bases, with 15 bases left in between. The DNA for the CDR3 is TGTGCCAGCAGCTCGAGTCAGGGTCGGGCTGAAGCTTTCTTT. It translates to CASSSSQGRAEAFF.

CDR3 amino acids: CASSFRASFSSSTDTQYF. The CDR3 DNA reads as TGCGCCAGCAGCTTCAGGGCCAGCTTCAGTTCTAGCACAGATACGCAGTATTTT. This sequence joins TRBV5-1 and TRBJ2-3; tentative D call: TRBD1 (5 bases). Germline-derived CDR1 and CDR2 are SGHRS and YFSETQ. V was shortened by 2 bases and J by 0 bases, with 19 bases between the two germline ends. CDR3 length: 18 residues.

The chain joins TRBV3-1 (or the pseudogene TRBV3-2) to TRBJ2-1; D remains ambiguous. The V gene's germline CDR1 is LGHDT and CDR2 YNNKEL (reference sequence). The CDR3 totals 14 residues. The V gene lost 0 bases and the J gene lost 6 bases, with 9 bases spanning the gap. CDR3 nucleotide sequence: TGTGCCAGCAGCCAAGATCTAGTCCCCAATGAGCAGTTCTTC. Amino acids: CASSQDLVPNEQFF.

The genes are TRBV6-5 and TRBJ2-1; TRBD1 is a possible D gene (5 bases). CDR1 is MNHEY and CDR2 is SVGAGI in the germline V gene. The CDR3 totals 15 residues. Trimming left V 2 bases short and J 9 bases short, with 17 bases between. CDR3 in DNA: TGTGCCAGCAGTTACCCCTCACCCATCCAGGGTGAGCAGTTCTTC. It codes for CASSYPSPIQGEQFF.

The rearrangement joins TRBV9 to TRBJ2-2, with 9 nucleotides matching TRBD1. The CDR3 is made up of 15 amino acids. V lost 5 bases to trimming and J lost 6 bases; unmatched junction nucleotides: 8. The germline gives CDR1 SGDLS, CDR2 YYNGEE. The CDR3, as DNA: TGTGCCAGCAGACGGGACAGGGAAGGTGCCGGGGAGCTGTTTTTT. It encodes CASRRDREGAGELFF.

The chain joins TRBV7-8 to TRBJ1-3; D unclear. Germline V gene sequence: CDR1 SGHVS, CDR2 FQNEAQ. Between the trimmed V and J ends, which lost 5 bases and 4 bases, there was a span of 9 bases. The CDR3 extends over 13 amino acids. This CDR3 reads CASSELVGNTIYF. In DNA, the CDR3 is TGTGCCAGCAGCGAACTAGTAGGAAACACCATATATTTT.